Following are 24 T cell receptor beta chains from one sample sequenced in a study of blood T cell repertoires in COVID-19. Profiled with immunoSEQ multiplex PCR; TCRdb holds only in-frame clones, not every one. The sample lists under 200,000 clones; about 83% were seen once. The sample taken for sequencing was PBMCs or T cells enriched from blood (not recorded which). These receptors were collected from a woman younger than 45 who had been exposed to COVID-19.

The rearrangement joins TRBV29-1 to TRBJ2-1, with TRBD2 identical over 10 bases. The CDR3 runs 13 residues. In germline, CDR1 is SQVTM, CDR2 ANQGSEA. For the CDR3, the DNA is TGCAGTACCCTGGCTAGCGGGGGCGGCGAGCAGTTCTTC. Its translation: CSTLASGGGEQFF.

The chain carries TRBV3-1 (or the pseudogene TRBV3-2) and TRBJ1-6; maybe TRBD1 (6 bases). CDR3 length: 14 residues. CDR1 is LGHDT and CDR2 is YNNKEL in the germline V gene (reference sequence). V lost 4 bases and J 9 bases, leaving 13 bases between the germline ends. The CDR3 is CASSPTGVVSPLHF. In nucleotides, the CDR3 is TGTGCCAGCAGCCCGACAGGAGTAGTTTCACCCCTCCACTTT.

The chain joins TRBV9 to TRBJ1-1; no reliable D call. The CDR3 extends over 15 amino acids. Germline-derived CDR1 and CDR2 are SGDLS and YYNGEE. V lost 0 bases, J lost 7 bases, and 16 bases lay in between. CDR3 sequence: CASSVEMEVLGEAFF. The CDR3 coding sequence is TGTGCCAGCAGCGTAGAAATGGAGGTCCTTGGTGAAGCTTTCTTT.

The chain is built from TRBV27 and TRBJ2-7, with TRBD2 matching 10 bases. CDR3 size: 14 residues. V lost 6 bases to trimming and J lost 0 bases; unmatched junction nucleotides: 2. Germline V gene lookup returns CDR1 MNHEY and CDR2 SMNVEV (reference sequence). CDR3 in DNA: TGTGCCAGCAGATGGACTAGCGGCTCCTACGAGCAGTACTTC. Translating it yields CASRWTSGSYEQYF.

This clone turned up a few times. The rearrangement links TRBV7-3 to TRBJ1-1; tentatively, D is TRBD1 (5 bases). CDR1 and CDR2 (germline): SGHTA, FQGTGA. This CDR3 spans 15 amino acids. V lost 1 base and J lost 1, with 10 bases in between. The CDR3 DNA reads TGTGCCAGCAGCTTAATGGCAGGGCAGAACACTGAAGCTTTCTTT. This codes for CASSLMAGQNTEAFF.

The chain is built from TRBV25-1 and TRBJ1-4, with unresolved D. Germline CDR1 reads MGHDK; CDR2 reads SYGVNS. Trimming took off 6 bases at V and 0 bases at J, with 14 bases between the two ends. This CDR3 region has 16 residues. CDR3 protein: CASRNPGSSTNEKLFF. The DNA for the CDR3 is TGTGCCAGCAGGAATCCGGGAAGCTCAACTAATGAAAAACTGTTTTTT.

The chain has TRBV2 and TRBJ1-2, with 8 bases matching TRBD1. This CDR3 spans 13 amino acids. Per germline, CDR1 SNHLY and CDR2 FYNNEI. With V trimmed by 1 base and J by 5 bases, 0 bases remained unmatched. CDR3: CASSEGTGYGYTF. DNA for the CDR3: TGTGCCAGCAGTGAAGGGACAGGGTATGGCTACACCTTC. Full variable domain (missing parts from reference TRBV2 and TRBJ1-2): EPEVTQTPSHQVTQMGQEVILRCVPISNHLYFYWYRQILGQKVEFLVSFYNNEISEKSEIFDDQFSVERPDGSNFTLKIRSTKLEDSAMYFCASSEGTGYGYTFGSGTRLTVV.

The V and J genes are TRBV4-1 and TRBJ1-2; no firm D call. V lost 1 base, J lost 4 bases, and 13 bases lay in between. The CDR3 contains 15 residues. Germline CDR1 is MGHRA and CDR2 is YSYEKL. The CDR3 DNA sequence: TGCGCCAGCAGCCAAGGGCTCGCAAATGCCTATGGCTACACCTTC. It translates to CASSQGLANAYGYTF.

The genes are TRBV7-9 and TRBJ1-1, with 7 positions matching TRBD1. Looked up from germline, CDR1 is SEHNR and CDR2 is FQNEAQ (reference sequence). The CDR3 runs to 13 residues. V shed 10 bases and J 1 base; nucleotides not matched to a gene: 6. CDR3 protein: CATRQGTNTEAFF. For the CDR3, the DNA is TGTGCCACCCGACAGGGAACGAACACTGAAGCTTTCTTT.

The V and J genes are TRBV25-1 and TRBJ1-2; D possibly corresponds to TRBD1 (5 bases). Trimming pared 4 bases from V and 9 bases from J, leaving 15 bases between. In germline, CDR1 is MGHDK, CDR2 SYGVNS. The CDR3 is 13 residues long. The DNA of the CDR3 is TGTGCCAGCAGTGGGGGGGGTCAAGAGCGCTACACCTTC. Protein: CASSGGGQERYTF.

The CDR3, as DNA: TGTGCCAGCAGCGTAGAGGCGGGGGCTGGGGCCAACGTCCTGACTTTC. This translates into CASSVEAGAGANVLTF. V is TRBV9 and J is TRBJ2-6; the match to TRBD2 covers 7 bases. The V and J ends lost 0 bases and 2 bases, in that order; junction bases with no gene match: 2. Germline-derived CDR1 and CDR2 are SGDLS and YYNGEE. This CDR3 has 16 residues. The complete variable domain, with remaining parts taken from reference TRBV9 and TRBJ2-6, reads DSGVTQTPKHLITATGQRVTLRCSPRSGDLSVYWYQQSLDQGLQFLIQYYNGEERAKGNILERFSAQQFPDLHSELNLSSLELGDSALYFCASSVEAGAGANVLTFGAGSRLTVL.

The gene calls are TRBV10-3 and TRBJ1-2; no clear D. The CDR3 length is 14 residues. The V gene lost 0 bases and the J gene lost 2 bases, with 7 bases spanning the gap. CDR1 is ENHRY and CDR2 is SYGVKD in the germline V gene. CDR3 protein: CAISESPENYGYTF. The CDR3 bases are TGTGCCATCAGTGAGTCGCCAGAAAACTATGGCTACACCTTC.

The chain joins TRBV9 to TRBJ2-3; D is perhaps TRBD2 (5 bases). The germline CDR1 and CDR2 sequences are SGDLS and YYNGEE. The CDR3 covers 15 residues. V lost 0 bases and J lost 3, with 11 bases in between. The CDR3 is CASSVDGDVTDTQYF. The DNA for the CDR3 is TGTGCCAGCAGCGTAGACGGGGATGTGACAGATACGCAGTATTTT.

This chain joins TRBV5-1 and TRBJ2-3; no clear D. This CDR3 is 15 amino acids long. Germline V gives CDR1 SGHRS, CDR2 YFSETQ. V was cut by 7 bases and J by 4 bases, with 19 bases left in between. DNA for the CDR3: TGCGCCAGCTCCTCGGGTTCGAACCCGGCAGATACGCAGTATTTT. Its translation is CASSSGSNPADTQYF.

The chain employs TRBV30 and TRBJ1-2; 7 nucleotides line up with TRBD1. CDR1 and CDR2 from the germline V gene are GTSNPN and SVGIG (reference sequence). Trimming cost V 3 bases and J 2 bases; bases outside gene matches: 9. The CDR3 runs to 15 residues. CDR3 DNA: TGTGCCTGGAGATCCAAGACAGGGCGGAACTATGGCTACACCTTC. It codes for CAWRSKTGRNYGYTF.

The chain links TRBV7-8 to TRBJ2-7; 7 bases fit TRBD2. Germline V gives CDR1 SGHVS, CDR2 FQNEAQ. The CDR3 sequence is 13 residues long. V lost 5 bases, J lost 4 bases, and 5 bases stayed unmatched. The CDR3 spells CASSQGGPYEQYF. The CDR3 DNA is TGTGCCAGCAGCCAGGGAGGGCCATACGAGCAGTACTTC.

V usage is TRBV27 and J usage is TRBJ2-1; TRBD2 aligns across 7 bases. The germline V gene has CDR1 MNHEY and CDR2 SMNVEV (reference sequence). Trimming removed 5 bases from V and 8 bases from J; junction bases left unmatched: 12. This CDR3 spans 15 amino acids. The CDR3 bases are TGTGCCAGCAGTCCCGGGACTACGATCGGGGATGAGCAGTTCTTC. Translation gives CASSPGTTIGDEQFF.

The chain employs TRBV30 and TRBJ1-2; TRBD1 matches at 7 bases. Germline assignment: CDR1 GTSNPN and CDR2 SVGIG (reference sequence). Losses at the gene ends were 3 bases for V and 5 bases for J; bases not matched to a gene: 12. The length of the CDR3 is 15 residues. CDR3 bases: TGTGCCTGGAGACTAATAGATGGGACAGTATATGGCTACACCTTC. Amino acids: CAWRLIDGTVYGYTF.

The chain couples TRBV6-2 or TRBV6-3 to TRBJ1-2; 9 bases map to TRBD1. The CDR3 spans 15 residues. Germline trimming cut 5 bases from V and 3 bases from J; bases unmatched to any gene: 7. Germline V CDR1 and CDR2: MNHEY, SVGEGT. CDR3 in amino acids: CASSPRQGVYYGYTF. The DNA for the CDR3 is TGTGCCAGCAGTCCCCGACAGGGGGTTTACTATGGCTACACCTTC.

The J gene is TRBJ2-2, the V gene TRBV6-5; possible D gene TRBD2, 6 bases. Germline CDR1 reads MNHEY; CDR2 reads SVGAGI. CDR3 length equals 16 residues. Trimming took 2 bases from V and 5 from J, leaving 15 bases between them. The CDR3 DNA reads TGTGCCAGCAGTTACCCCGGCGGGGTAGGGACCGGGGAGCTGTTTTTT. Its translation: CASSYPGGVGTGELFF.

The chain links TRBV27 to TRBJ2-7; weak D call: TRBD2 (6 bases). CDR1 is MNHEY and CDR2 is SMNVEV in the germline V gene (reference sequence). The CDR3 spans 14 residues. Trimming left V 5 bases short and J 7 bases short, with 18 bases between. The chain's CDR3 is CASSAPGDTEEQYF. The DNA for the CDR3 is TGTGCCAGCAGTGCACCGGGAGACACGGAAGAGCAGTACTTC.

V gene TRBV6-5 combines with J gene TRBJ2-7, with 7 positions matching TRBD2. Germline V gene sequence: CDR1 MNHEY, CDR2 SVGAGI. With V trimmed by 4 bases and J by 3 bases, 6 bases remained unmatched. The CDR3 contains 14 residues. CDR3 sequence (DNA): TGTGCCAGCAGTTTGGCTAGCGGCTTCTACGAGCAGTACTTC. As protein: CASSLASGFYEQYF.

This clone was detected a few times. This sequence joins TRBV7-6 and TRBJ2-7; tentative D call: TRBD2 (5 bases). The CDR3 length is 13 residues. Deletions cut 8 bases from V and 0 bases from J, with 11 bases between. Germline V CDR1 and CDR2: SGHVS, FNYEAQ. The CDR3 DNA follows: TGTGCCAGCGGAACGGGGAGCTCCTACGAGCAGTACTTC. Translating gives CASGTGSSYEQYF. Filled out from reference TRBV7-6 and TRBJ2-7, the complete variable domain reads GAGVSQSPRYKVTKRGQDVALRCDPISGHVSLYWYRQALGQGPEFLTYFNYEAQQDKSGLPNDRFSAERPEGSISTLTIQRTEQRDSAMYRCASGTGSSYEQYFGPGTRLTVT.

J is TRBJ1-4 and V is TRBV18, with a tentative D call TRBD1 (6 bases). V gave up 2 bases and J gave up 11 bases, with 15 bases separating them. CDR1 and CDR2 (germline): KGHSH, LQKENI. The CDR3 consists of 14 residues. CDR3 loop: CASSPMETGDKLFF. The CDR3 bases are TGTGCCAGCTCACCAATGGAGACAGGAGATAAACTGTTTTTT.